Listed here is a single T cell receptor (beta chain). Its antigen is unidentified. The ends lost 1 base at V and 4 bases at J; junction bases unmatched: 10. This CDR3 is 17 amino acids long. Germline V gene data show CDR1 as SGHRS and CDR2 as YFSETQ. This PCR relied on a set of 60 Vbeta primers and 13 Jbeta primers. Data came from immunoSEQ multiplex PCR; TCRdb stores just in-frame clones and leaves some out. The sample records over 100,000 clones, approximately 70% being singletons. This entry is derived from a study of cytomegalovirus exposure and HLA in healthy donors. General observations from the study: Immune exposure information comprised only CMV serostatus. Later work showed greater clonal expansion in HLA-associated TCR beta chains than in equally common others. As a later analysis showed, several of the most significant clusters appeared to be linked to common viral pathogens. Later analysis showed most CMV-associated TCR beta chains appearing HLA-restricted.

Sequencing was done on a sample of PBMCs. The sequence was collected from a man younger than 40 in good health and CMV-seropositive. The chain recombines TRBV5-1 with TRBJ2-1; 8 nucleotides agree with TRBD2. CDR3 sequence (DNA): TGCGCCAGCAGCTTGTTACTTAGCGGGGATACATACAATGAGCAGTTCTTC. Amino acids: CASSLLLSGDTYNEQFF.